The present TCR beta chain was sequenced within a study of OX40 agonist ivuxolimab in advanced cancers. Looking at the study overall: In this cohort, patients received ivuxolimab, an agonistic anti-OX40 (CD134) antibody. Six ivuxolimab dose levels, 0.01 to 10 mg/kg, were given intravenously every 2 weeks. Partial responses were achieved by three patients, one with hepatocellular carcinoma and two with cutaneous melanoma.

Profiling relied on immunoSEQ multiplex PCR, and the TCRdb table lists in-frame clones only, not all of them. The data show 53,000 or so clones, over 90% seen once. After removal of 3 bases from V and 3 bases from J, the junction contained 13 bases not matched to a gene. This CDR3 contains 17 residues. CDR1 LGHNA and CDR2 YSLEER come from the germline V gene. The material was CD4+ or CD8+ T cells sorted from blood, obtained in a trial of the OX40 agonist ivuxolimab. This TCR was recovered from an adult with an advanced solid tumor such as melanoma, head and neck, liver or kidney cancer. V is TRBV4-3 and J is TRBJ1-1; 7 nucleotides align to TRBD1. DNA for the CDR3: TGCGCCAGCAGCCAGAATCTCGACAGGGTGGCGGACACTGAAGCTTTCTTT. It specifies CASSQNLDRVADTEAFF.